This T cell receptor (beta chain) emerged from a study of graft-versus-host responses after intestinal transplantation. Turning to the study itself: Recipients received multivisceral, liver-intestinal, or isolated intestinal transplants. Every transplant recipient was induced with anti-thymocyte globulin, then maintained on tacrolimus and steroids for roughly 3 years. General observations from the study: Some patients had graft-donor T cell macrochimerism. In their allografts, the ratios of graft-versus-host to host-versus-graft T cell clones were high.

As to this clone: The antigen remains undetermined.

Only in-frame clones appear in the TCRdb table, and some are missing; sequencing was by immunoSEQ multiplex PCR. The data show 90,000 to 95,000 clones, around nine tenths seen once. CDR1 SGDLS and CDR2 YYNGEE come from the germline V gene. With 3 bases clipped from V and 7 bases from J, the junction kept 8 bases outside the gene matches. The CDR3 is 15 residues long. V and J are TRBV9 and TRBJ1-4, with TRBD1 matching 8 bases. The sequence came from a human donor who received an intestinal transplant. The sample here was unstimulated CD8+ T cells sorted from spleen or lymph node cells, taken before intestinal transplant. The CDR3, as DNA: TGTGCCAGCAGCGACCCAGGACAGGGACTTGAAAAACTGTTTTTT. It specifies CASSDPGQGLEKLFF.